Listed below are T cell receptor beta chains from one sample, sequenced in a study of T cell responses to AZD1222 COVID-19 vaccine. Profiling relied on immunoSEQ multiplex PCR, and the TCRdb table lists in-frame clones only, not all of them. The sample has 110,000 or so clones; around 87% are singletons. The material sequenced was peripheral blood, taken on day 0 of AZD1222 vaccination. The receptors originated from an adult in good health. Each CDR3 is given with its conserved first and last residue. A D gene is named only where the DNA matches it firmly. A row's size may be missing; if present it is once, few, many or a size class.

NA	NA	TRBV7-6	TRBJ2-3	TGTGCCAGCAGCTTTATCACAGATACGCAGTATTTT	CASSFITDTQYF
NA	TRBD2	TRBV5-6	TRBJ2-2	TGTGCCAGCAGCCCCCTTCGCGGGAGGAACACCGGGGAGCTGTTTTTT	CASSPLRGRNTGELFF
once	TRBD2	TRBV2	TRBJ2-2	TGTGCCAGCAGGTACACTAGCGGGGGAAACACCGGGGAGCTGTTTTTT	CASRYTSGGNTGELFF
NA	TRBD1	TRBV4-3	TRBJ1-5	TGCGCCAGCAGCCAAGATGAGGCAGGGGGCCGACCCCAGCATTTT	CASSQDEAGGRPQHF
few	NA	TRBV6-2/TRBV6-3	TRBJ1-2	TGTGCCAGCAGTTACGGGCTTACTAACTATGGCTACACCTTC	CASSYGLTNYGYTF
NA	TRBD2	TRBV7-2	TRBJ2-7	TGTGCCAGCAGCTTAGTTGTGGGTAGCGGGGGCTCCTACGAGCAGTACTTC	CASSLVVGSGGSYEQYF
NA	NA	TRBV4-2	TRBJ1-1	TGTGCCAGCAGCCAATTAGGGGGGGTTGAAGCTTTCTTT	CASSQLGGVEAFF
NA	NA	TRBV28	TRBJ2-7	TGTGCCAGCAGCCCCGGTCTATACGAGCAGTACTTC	CASSPGLYEQYF
NA	NA	TRBV28	TRBJ1-4	TGTGCCAGCAGATATAGGACAGTCAGTGAAAAACTGTTTTTT	CASRYRTVSEKLFF
once	NA	TRBV19	TRBJ2-1	TGTGCCAGTAGCCTTCCGGCGGGGAACTCCTACAATGAGCAGTTCTTC	CASSLPAGNSYNEQFF
NA	TRBD1	TRBV28	TRBJ1-4	TGTGCCAGCAGTCACAGGGGACAGGGTAATGAAAAACTGTTTTTT	CASSHRGQGNEKLFF
NA	NA	TRBV27	TRBJ1-1	TGTGCCAGCAGTCCCCTCCAAAATACGGCTGAAGCTTTCTTT	CASSPLQNTAEAFF
once	TRBD1	TRBV24-1	TRBJ2-1	TGTGCCACCAGTGAACCAGGGGGCAGGAACCTATACAATGAGCAGTTCTTC	CATSEPGGRNLYNEQFF
few	TRBD2	TRBV2	TRBJ2-7	TGTGCCAGCAGCGTTACAGGAACCTGGACGACTAGCGGGAGGGCCGGCTTTTACGAGCAGTACTTC	CASSVTGTWTTSGRAGFYEQYF
NA	NA	TRBV28	TRBJ1-2	TGTGCCAGCAGTTTGTCCACCAGGGGATATGGCTACACCTTC	CASSLSTRGYGYTF
NA	NA	TRBV24-1	TRBJ2-3	TGTGCCACCAGTGATTCTCCGGAAAGGGGAGGCACAGATACGCAGTATTTT	CATSDSPERGGTDTQYF
NA	TRBD2	TRBV2	TRBJ2-5	TGTGCCAGCAGATCCACTAGCGGGAAGGAGACCCAGTACTTC	CASRSTSGKETQYF
NA	NA	TRBV24-1	TRBJ1-5	TGTGCCACCAGTGCCTCAGGTTTGGATCAGCCCCAGCATTTT	CATSASGLDQPQHF
NA	NA	TRBV20-1	TRBJ1-2	TGCAGTGCTAGTTCTGACAGGTCTGCTCGTTTC	CSASSDRSARF
NA	NA	TRBV14	TRBJ1-3	TGTGCCAGCAGCCCCCTAAGCTTCGGTACCAAAAACACCATATATTTT	CASSPLSFGTKNTIYF
NA	NA	TRBV29-1	TRBJ1-2	TGCAGCGTACTGATGACAGAGGACTATGGCTACACCTTC	CSVLMTEDYGYTF
NA	NA	TRBV7-2	TRBJ2-7	TGTGCCAGCAGCTTCTACGGGTACGAGCAGTACTTC	CASSFYGYEQYF
NA	NA	TRBV30	TRBJ1-3	TGTGCCTGGAGTGTAGAATGGGTTCGCTCTGGAAACACCATATATTTT	CAWSVEWVRSGNTIYF
NA	TRBD1	TRBV3-1/TRBV3-2	TRBJ1-6	TGTGCCAGCAGCTACGGACAGGGGGATAATTCACCCCTCCACTTT	CASSYGQGDNSPLHF
NA	NA	TRBV10-3	TRBJ1-2	TGTGCCATCAGTGATCAGAACCTTCGATATGGCTACACCTTC	CAISDQNLRYGYTF
NA	NA	TRBV5-4	TRBJ1-3	TGTGCCAGCAGCTTGAAAGGAACAGGGACTGGAAACACCATATATTTT	CASSLKGTGTGNTIYF
once	TRBD2	TRBV2	TRBJ2-3	TGTGCCAGCAGCAGCCGGGGACTAGCGGGAGCGACGCAGTATTTT	CASSSRGLAGATQYF
NA	TRBD1	TRBV28	TRBJ2-1	TGTGCCGTCACAGGGGTTTACAATGAGCAGTTCTTC	CAVTGVYNEQFF
once	NA	TRBV28	TRBJ2-3	TGTGCCAGCAGGCTATGGCCGAGCCCCTCCACAGATACGCAGTATTTT	CASRLWPSPSTDTQYF
NA	TRBD1	TRBV10-2	TRBJ2-3	TGCGCCAGCAAACCGGGACAGGGGGCCGGTACGCAGTATTTT	CASKPGQGAGTQYF
NA	NA	TRBV10-1	TRBJ2-7	TGCGCCAGCAGTGAGTCGACGAGACTATTCCGCGAGCAGTACTTC	CASSESTRLFREQYF
NA	NA	TRBV7-9	TRBJ2-6	TGTGCCAGCAGCTTTTATCAGGGTTCTGGGGCCAACGTCCTGACTTTC	CASSFYQGSGANVLTF
NA	TRBD1	TRBV2	TRBJ1-6	TGTGCCAGCAGTGATAGGGACAGCTGGGATCCACCCCTCCACTTT	CASSDRDSWDPPLHF
NA	NA	TRBV2	TRBJ1-5	TGTGCCAGCGAGACACCGAATCAGCCCCAGCATTTT	CASETPNQPQHF
NA	NA	TRBV3-1/TRBV3-2	TRBJ2-7	TGTGCCAGCAGCCCCCTACTCGGCTCCTACGAGCAGTACTTC	CASSPLLGSYEQYF
NA	NA	TRBV19	TRBJ1-4	TGTGCCAGCGCGCGAGGACAGCCGAATGAAAAACTGTTTTTT	CASARGQPNEKLFF
once	TRBD1	TRBV30	TRBJ2-7	TGTGCCTGGAGCCAGGGACAGGGTACCTACGAGCAGTACTTC	CAWSQGQGTYEQYF
once	TRBD1	TRBV6-5	TRBJ1-1	TGTGCCAGCACCGAACAGGGGGGTACTGAAGCTTTCTTT	CASTEQGGTEAFF
NA	NA	TRBV18	TRBJ1-5	TGTGCCAGCTCAACAACAGATAGCAATCAGCCCCAGCATTTT	CASSTTDSNQPQHF